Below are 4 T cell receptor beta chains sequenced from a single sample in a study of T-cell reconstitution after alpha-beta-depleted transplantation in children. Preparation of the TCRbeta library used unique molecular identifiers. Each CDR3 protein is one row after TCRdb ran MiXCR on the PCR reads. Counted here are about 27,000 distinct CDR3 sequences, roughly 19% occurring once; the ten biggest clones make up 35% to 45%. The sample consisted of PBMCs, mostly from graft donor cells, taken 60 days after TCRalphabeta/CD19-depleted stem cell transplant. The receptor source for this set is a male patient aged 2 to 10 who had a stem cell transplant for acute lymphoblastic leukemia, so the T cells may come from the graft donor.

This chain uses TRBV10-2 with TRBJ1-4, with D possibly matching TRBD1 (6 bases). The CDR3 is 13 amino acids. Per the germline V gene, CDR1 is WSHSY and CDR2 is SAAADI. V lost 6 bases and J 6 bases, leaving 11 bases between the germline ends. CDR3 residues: CASSGQTDEKLFF. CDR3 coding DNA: TGCGCCAGCAGCGGACAGACAGATGAAAAACTGTTTTTT.

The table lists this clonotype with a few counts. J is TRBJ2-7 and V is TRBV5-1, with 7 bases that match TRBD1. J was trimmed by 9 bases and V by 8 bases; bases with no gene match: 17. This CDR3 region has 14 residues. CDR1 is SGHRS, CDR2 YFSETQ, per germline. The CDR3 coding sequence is TGCGCCAGTTCTAATGACAGGGCCACCCTCGGGCAGTACTTC. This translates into CASSNDRATLGQYF.

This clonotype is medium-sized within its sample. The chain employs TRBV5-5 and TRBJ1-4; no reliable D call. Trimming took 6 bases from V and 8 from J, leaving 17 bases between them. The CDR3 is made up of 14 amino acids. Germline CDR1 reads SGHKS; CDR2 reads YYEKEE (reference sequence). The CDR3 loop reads CASTLSTSDEKLFF. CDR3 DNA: TGTGCCAGCACATTATCGACCTCGGACGAAAAACTGTTTTTT.

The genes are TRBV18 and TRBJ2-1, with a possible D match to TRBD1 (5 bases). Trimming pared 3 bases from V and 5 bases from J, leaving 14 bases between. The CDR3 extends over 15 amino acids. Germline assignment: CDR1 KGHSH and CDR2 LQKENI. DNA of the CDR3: TGTGCCAGCTCACCGGTCGCAGGGTACGACAATGAGCAGTTCTTC. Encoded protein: CASSPVAGYDNEQFF.